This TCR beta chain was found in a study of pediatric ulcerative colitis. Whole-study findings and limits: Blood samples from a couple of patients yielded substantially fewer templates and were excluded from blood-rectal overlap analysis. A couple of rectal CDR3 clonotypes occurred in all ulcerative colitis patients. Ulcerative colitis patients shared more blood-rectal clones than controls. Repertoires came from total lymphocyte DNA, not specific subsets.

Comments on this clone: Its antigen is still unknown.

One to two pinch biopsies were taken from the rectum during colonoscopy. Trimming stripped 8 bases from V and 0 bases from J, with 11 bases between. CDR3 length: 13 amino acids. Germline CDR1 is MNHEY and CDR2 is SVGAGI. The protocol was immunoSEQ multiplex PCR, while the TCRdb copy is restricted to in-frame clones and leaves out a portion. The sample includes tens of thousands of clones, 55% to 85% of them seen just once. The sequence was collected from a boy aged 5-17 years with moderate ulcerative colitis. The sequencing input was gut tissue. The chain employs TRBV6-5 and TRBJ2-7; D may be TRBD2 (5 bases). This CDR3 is CASASGFSYEQYF. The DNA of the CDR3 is TGTGCCAGCGCCTCGGGGTTCTCCTACGAGCAGTACTTC.